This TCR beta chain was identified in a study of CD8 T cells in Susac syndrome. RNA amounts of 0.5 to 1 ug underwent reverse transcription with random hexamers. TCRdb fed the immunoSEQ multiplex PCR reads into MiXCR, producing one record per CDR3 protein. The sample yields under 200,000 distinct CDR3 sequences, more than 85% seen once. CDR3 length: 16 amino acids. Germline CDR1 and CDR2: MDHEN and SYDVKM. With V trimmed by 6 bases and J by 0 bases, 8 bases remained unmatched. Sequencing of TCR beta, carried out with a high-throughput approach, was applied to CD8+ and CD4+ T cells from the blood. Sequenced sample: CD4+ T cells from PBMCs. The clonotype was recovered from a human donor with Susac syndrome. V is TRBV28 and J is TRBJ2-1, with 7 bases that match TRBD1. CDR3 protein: CASSQNRGSSYNEQFF. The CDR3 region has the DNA TGTGCCAGCAGCCAAAACAGGGGCAGCTCCTACAATGAGCAGTTCTTC.